The 18 T cell receptor beta chains given below trace back to one sample, sequenced in a study of CD8+CD57+ T cells in acquired aplastic anemia. Profiling of TCR beta VDJ combinations and CDR3 sequences used genomic DNA as template. TCRdb called the reads again in MiXCR, with one record for every CDR3 protein. Among approximately 21,000 distinct CDR3 sequences listed, less than 40% were seen once. Their target antigens are unknown. Study-level results: Compared with total CD4+ and CD8+ cell pools, patient CD8+CD57+ cells were less diverse.

Patients chosen for sequencing had shown CD8+CD57+ cell expansion by flow cytometry. The sample was CD8+CD57+ T cells sorted from PBMCs. Subset meaning: bead-enriched CD8+CD57+ effector memory T cells from SAA patients. Every receptor here comes from a human donor with aplastic anemia.

This rearrangement joins TRBV5-5 to TRBJ1-6; D gene uncertain. Germline V lookup: CDR1 SGHKS, CDR2 YYEKEE (reference sequence). Trimming cost V 4 bases and J 12 bases, with 20 bases left between them. CDR3 length equals 15 residues. This chain's CDR3 is CASSPLVMVGEPLHF. CDR3 DNA: TGTGCCAGCAGCCCCCTTGTCATGGTCGGCGAACCCCTCCACTTT.

The chain recombines TRBV5-1 with TRBJ1-2, with 7 bases matching TRBD1. The CDR3 runs to 14 residues. Germline V gene data show CDR1 as SGHRS and CDR2 as YFSETQ. V dropped 4 bases and J dropped 8; count of bases not matched to a gene: 11. The CDR3, as DNA: TGCGCCAGCAGCCACGACAGGGATACAGAGGGCTACACCTTC. Protein: CASSHDRDTEGYTF.

The J gene is TRBJ2-7, the V gene TRBV5-1, with TRBD2 identical over 8 bases. This CDR3 has 14 amino acids. Losses at the gene ends were 7 bases for V and 6 bases for J; bases not matched to a gene: 12. CDR1 SGHRS and CDR2 YFSETQ come from the germline V gene. The DNA for the CDR3 is TGCGCCAGCCAGGACGGGGGGGGGTGGGGCGAGCAGTACTTC. This encodes CASQDGGGWGEQYF.

This clonotype was seen a single time. The junction departs from germline at one end; a sequencing error may be responsible. The rearrangement links TRBV29-1 to TRBJ2-3; weak D call: TRBD1 (5 bases). Germline V CDR1 and CDR2: SQVTM, ANQGSEA. The CDR3 loop spans 12 amino acids. The CDR3 nucleotides are TGCAGCGTTGATCAGGGCACAGATACGCAGTGTTTT. It encodes CSVDQGTDTQCF.

This clonotype was observed a handful of times. This rearrangement joins TRBV18 to TRBJ2-2; 9 nucleotides line up with TRBD1. The CDR3 is 14 amino acids. Germline V lookup: CDR1 KGHSH, CDR2 LQKENI. Trimming removed 8 bases from V and 3 bases from J; junction bases left unmatched: 4. The chain's CDR3 is CASMDRGYTGELFF. The CDR3 coding sequence is TGTGCCAGCATGGACAGGGGCTACACCGGGGAGCTGTTTTTT.

This clonotype has a count of ten or more. The V and J genes are TRBV25-1 and TRBJ2-7; 7 bases align to TRBD1. V dropped 3 bases and J dropped 3; count of bases not matched to a gene: 5. The CDR3 contains 14 residues. From germline, CDR1 is MGHDK and CDR2 SYGVNS. The CDR3 is CASSDLDRYYEQYF. The CDR3 nucleotides are TGTGCCAGCAGTGACTTGGACAGGTACTACGAGCAGTACTTC.

This chain uses TRBV7-6 with TRBJ2-7; 13 nucleotides match TRBD2. V lost 3 bases, J lost 6 bases, and 5 bases stayed unmatched. The germline gives CDR1 SGHVS, CDR2 FNYEAQ. CDR3 length: 15 amino acids. Here the CDR3 reads CASSLRTSGSREQYF. The CDR3 nucleotides are TGTGCCAGCAGCTTGAGGACTAGCGGGAGCCGCGAGCAGTACTTC.

The chain employs TRBV7-2 and TRBJ2-5; 8 bases map to TRBD1. V trimming: 5 bases; J trimming: 2 bases; junction bases outside the gene matches: 7. Germline CDR1 SGHTA, CDR2 FQGNSA. The CDR3 consists of 15 residues. For the CDR3, the DNA is TGTGCCAGCAGCATGGGGACAGGACCGCAAGAGACCCAGTACTTC. Translation: CASSMGTGPQETQYF.

Regarding this clonotype: At one boundary the junction diverges from the germline segment, which might be a read error. V and J are TRBV7-3 and TRBJ2-1, with a tentative D call TRBD2 (6 bases). The length of the CDR3 is 13 residues. Germline loops: CDR1 SGHTA, CDR2 FQGTGA. CDR3 protein: CVSSYLGGDEQFF. CDR3 in DNA: TGTGTCAGCAGCTATCTGGGGGGTGATGAGCAGTTCTTC.

The chain uses TRBV7-9 and TRBJ1-4; no reliable D call. V lost 5 bases and J lost 13, with 14 bases in between. Germline V CDR1 and CDR2: SEHNR, FQNEAQ (reference sequence). This CDR3 comprises 12 residues. Written as DNA, the CDR3 is TGTGCCAGCAGCCCCATAGACAAAAGACTGTTTTTT. Translated: CASSPIDKRLFF.

The chain joins TRBV7-8 to TRBJ2-2; 11 bases fit TRBD2. From germline, CDR1 is SGHVS and CDR2 FQNEAQ. V shed 5 bases and J 5 bases; nucleotides not matched to a gene: 4. The CDR3 runs 15 residues. CDR3 loop: CASSPTSGVTGELFF. The CDR3 DNA follows: TGTGCCAGCAGCCCGACTAGCGGGGTAACCGGGGAGCTGTTTTTT.

This clonotype was observed at least ten times. Mismatch with germline at one junction end may stem from a read error. V usage is TRBV30 and J usage is TRBJ2-3; D is uncertain. This CDR3 spans 16 amino acids. The germline CDR1 and CDR2 sequences are GTSNPN and SVGIG (reference sequence). The CDR3, as DNA: TGTGACTGGAGTTCAGACGTGTGCTCTTCCGATCTTACGCAGTATTTT. Translating it yields CDWSSDVCSSDLTQYF.

This clonotype was detected many times. The chain employs TRBV20-1 and TRBJ2-7; TRBD1 matches 7 bases. V lost 4 bases to trimming and J lost 6 bases; unmatched junction nucleotides: 3. The CDR3 is 11 amino acids. Germline V gene sequence: CDR1 DFQATT, CDR2 SNEGSKA (reference sequence). The CDR3 coding sequence is TGCAGTGCTATGACAGGGTCCGAGCAGTACTTC. This gives the protein CSAMTGSEQYF.

The CDR3 is CASSLLSGPSYEQYF. In nucleotides, the CDR3 is TGTGCCAGCAGTTTACTTAGCGGGCCTTCCTACGAGCAGTACTTC. The V and J genes are TRBV27 and TRBJ2-7; 7 bases line up with TRBD2. The CDR3 covers 15 residues. Germline CDR1 and CDR2: MNHEY and SMNVEV (reference sequence). The V gene end was trimmed by 2 bases and the J gene end by 1 base; junction bases not matched to a gene: 5.

By share, this clonotype ranks as hyperexpanded. The chain links TRBV20-1 to TRBJ2-3; 8 nucleotides agree with TRBD2. The CDR3 is made up of 19 amino acids. Germline CDR1 reads DFQATT; CDR2 reads SNEGSKA (reference sequence). V lost 0 bases to trimming and J lost 1 base; unmatched junction nucleotides: 15. CDR3 sequence reads: CSARDPPVSGTRGTDTQYF. The CDR3 DNA sequence: TGCAGTGCTAGAGATCCCCCCGTTAGCGGGACGCGGGGCACAGATACGCAGTATTTT.

This chain joins TRBV10-3 and TRBJ2-7; D may be TRBD2 (6 bases). Germline V gene data show CDR1 as ENHRY and CDR2 as SYGVKD. This CDR3 contains 14 residues. V was pared by 0 bases and J by 3 bases, with 9 bases between. CDR3 DNA sequence: TGTGCCATCAGTGAGTCGAGGGAGGTCTACGAGCAGTACGTC. This sequence encodes CAISESREVYEQYV.

V gene TRBV30 combines with J gene TRBJ1-1, with D uncertain. CDR1 is GTSNPN, CDR2 SVGIG, per germline (reference sequence). V lost 2 bases to trimming and J lost 5 bases, with 9 bases between them. The CDR3 is 12 amino acids. The CDR3 spells CAWSLSRTEAFF. The CDR3, as DNA: TGTGCCTGGAGTCTTAGCCGTACTGAAGCTTTCTTT.

This clonotype was counted only a few times. This chain uses TRBV29-1 with TRBJ2-3; D may match TRBD1 or TRBD2 (6 bases each). Germline assignment: CDR1 SQVTM and CDR2 ANQGSEA. The V gene lost 3 bases and the J gene lost 6 bases, with 16 bases spanning the gap. This CDR3 comprises 14 residues. CDR3 sequence reads: CSVDFGGILDTQYF. CDR3 sequence (DNA): TGCAGCGTTGATTTCGGGGGCATATTGGATACGCAGTATTTT.